The 23 T cell receptor beta chains below were found in one sample sequenced in a study of graft-versus-host responses after intestinal transplantation. Measured with immunoSEQ multiplex PCR; TCRdb has only the in-frame clones, and not every one. The table lists fewer than 50,000 clones, roughly 91% of them singletons, with around 4.8% in the top ten. Material: PBMCs, obtained 524 days after transplant. The receptors were sampled from a human patient who received an intestinal transplant, so some T cells may come from the graft donor.

The V gene is TRBV11-2, the J gene TRBJ2-1; D gene uncertain. The V gene's germline CDR1 is SGHAT and CDR2 FQNNGV. The V and J ends lost 2 bases and 0 bases respectively, with 11 bases between them. The CDR3 is 16 residues long. CDR3 in amino acids: CASSLFTGHSYNEQFF. In DNA form, the CDR3 reads TGTGCCAGCAGCTTATTTACGGGCCACTCCTACAATGAGCAGTTCTTC.

This chain joins TRBV28 and TRBJ1-2; 9 bases map to TRBD1. V lost 4 bases and J lost 6; bases outside the gene matches: 12. The germline CDR1 and CDR2 sequences are MDHEN and SYDVKM. The CDR3 length is 16 residues. The CDR3 DNA sequence: TGTGCCAGCAGTTCTATCCGGGACAGGGTTTTAAATGGCTACACCTTC. This sequence encodes CASSSIRDRVLNGYTF.

J is TRBJ2-1 and V is TRBV7-3; D possibly matches TRBD1 or TRBD2 (6 bases each). CDR1 SGHTA and CDR2 FQGTGA come from the germline V gene. This CDR3 region has 13 residues. V shed 1 base and J shed 9 bases, with 10 bases lying between them. The CDR3 DNA sequence: TGTGCCAGCAGCTTAATATGGGGGGCTGAGCAGTTCTTC. This translates into CASSLIWGAEQFF.

The chain recombines TRBV30 with TRBJ1-1; 7 bases are a match to TRBD1. The V segment lost 5 bases and the J segment 1 base; nucleotides outside the gene matches: 7. This CDR3 has 14 residues. Germline CDR1 and CDR2: GTSNPN and SVGIG (reference sequence). The CDR3 DNA follows: TGTGCCTGGGACTTGACAGGGCGGAACACTGAAGCTTTCTTT. Protein: CAWDLTGRNTEAFF. Looking up the rest from reference TRBV30 and TRBJ1-1 gives the full variable domain: SQTIHQWPATLVQPVGSPLSLECTVEGTSNPNLYWYRQAAGRGLQLLFYSVGIGQISSEVPQNLSASRPQDRQFILSSKKLLLSDSGFYLCAWDLTGRNTEAFFGQGTRLTVV.

CDR3 coding DNA: TGTGCCAGCAGTGAAGACAGGGCGGGTACGCAGTATTTT. It yields the protein CASSEDRAGTQYF. The chain couples TRBV6-1 to TRBJ2-3; perhaps TRBD1 as D (6 bases). V shed 1 base and J shed 8 bases, with 10 bases lying between them. Germline assignment: CDR1 MNHNS and CDR2 SASEGT. The CDR3 has 13 residues.

The chain recombines TRBV11-2 with TRBJ2-7; 7 bases map to TRBD1. CDR1 is SGHAT and CDR2 is FQNNGV in the germline V gene. V trimming: 4 bases; J trimming: 3 bases; junction bases outside the gene matches: 9. CDR3 size: 15 residues. CDR3 protein: CASSSWDSLNYEQYF. In nucleotides, the CDR3 is TGTGCCAGCAGCTCCTGGGACAGTTTAAACTACGAGCAGTACTTC.

This chain uses TRBV6-1 with TRBJ1-2; no firm D call. The germline CDR1 and CDR2 sequences are MNHNS and SASEGT. CDR3 length: 11 residues. Trimming cost V 6 bases and J 7 bases, with 9 bases left between them. The DNA for the CDR3 is TGTGCCAGCAGCCTTTACCGTGGCTACACCTTC. It codes for CASSLYRGYTF.

The genes are TRBV5-4 and TRBJ2-4, with TRBD2 as a possible D gene (5 bases). The germline V gene encodes CDR1 SGHNT and CDR2 YYREEE (reference sequence). This CDR3 contains 16 residues. With 4 bases removed from V and 4 bases from J, the gap between germline ends came to 18 bases. The CDR3 region is CASSLGEMETKNIQYF. CDR3 DNA sequence: TGTGCCAGCAGCCTGGGAGAAATGGAGACGAAAAACATTCAGTACTTC.

This chain connects TRBV4-3 to TRBJ1-4; D is perhaps TRBD1 (6 bases). The CDR3 length is 18 residues. The germline V gene encodes CDR1 LGHNA and CDR2 YSLEER. Trimming removed 0 bases from V and 7 bases from J, with 21 bases in between. For the CDR3, the DNA is TGCGCCAGCAGCCAAGAAGATCTGTCGGGGGCGATGGGTGAAAAACTGTTTTTT. Protein: CASSQEDLSGAMGEKLFF.

CDR3 in amino acids: CASSSGTGGFEQYF. CDR3 nucleotide sequence: TGTGCCAGCAGCTCCGGGACAGGGGGCTTTGAGCAGTACTTC. The rearrangement links TRBV28 to TRBJ2-7, with 12 bases aligning to TRBD1. In germline, CDR1 is MDHEN, CDR2 SYDVKM. V dropped 6 bases and J dropped 7; count of bases not matched to a gene: 7. This CDR3 region has 14 residues.

V is TRBV6-5 and J is TRBJ2-7; D might be TRBD2 (6 bases). Deletions cut 2 bases from V and 5 bases from J, with 19 bases between. The CDR3 totals 16 residues. CDR1 is MNHEY, CDR2 SVGAGI, per germline. The CDR3 DNA reads TGTGCCAGCAGTTACGGGGCTGGGTCGGGAGTACACGAGCAGTACTTC. It codes for CASSYGAGSGVHEQYF.

V is TRBV5-1 and J is TRBJ2-1, with 10 nucleotides matching TRBD1. J was trimmed by 4 bases and V by 4 bases; bases with no gene match: 5. The CDR3 contains 15 residues. Germline lookup yields CDR1 SGHRS and CDR2 YFSETQ. The CDR3 nucleotides are TGCGCCAGCAGCAACGGACAGGGGGGATACAATGAGCAGTTCTTC. Encoded protein: CASSNGQGGYNEQFF.

The chain carries TRBV6-6 and TRBJ2-3, with no clear D. CDR1 and CDR2 from the germline V gene are MNHNY and SVGAGI (reference sequence). The CDR3 runs to 15 residues. Trimming pared 5 bases from V and 1 base from J, leaving 13 bases between. The CDR3 coding sequence is TGTGCCAGCAGTGCCCTTCCCCCTGGCACAGATACGCAGTATTTT. Protein sequence: CASSALPPGTDTQYF.

The chain employs TRBV4-1 and TRBJ1-2, with TRBD1 as a possible D gene (5 bases). Trimming pared 4 bases from V and 2 bases from J, leaving 11 bases between. Germline CDR1 is MGHRA and CDR2 is YSYEKL. The CDR3 has 14 amino acids. The DNA of the CDR3 is TGCGCCAGCAGCCCATCCGGGGGAAACTATGGCTACACCTTC. Its protein product is CASSPSGGNYGYTF.

The chain couples TRBV7-9 to TRBJ2-1; TRBD2 matches 8 bases. The CDR3 totals 15 residues. CDR1 and CDR2 from the germline V gene are SEHNR and FQNEAQ (reference sequence). After removal of 3 bases from V and 7 bases from J, the junction contained 8 bases not matched to a gene. CDR3 bases: TGTGCCAGCAGCTTCGTAGCGGGGCCGGGGAATGAGCAGTTCTTC. Its protein is CASSFVAGPGNEQFF.

The V and J genes are TRBV28 and TRBJ1-4, with TRBD1 matching 9 bases. This CDR3 region has 16 residues. Losses at the gene ends were 1 base for V and 8 bases for J; bases not matched to a gene: 8. CDR1 and CDR2 from the germline V gene are MDHEN and SYDVKM. Here the CDR3 reads CASSLSGQGTREKLFF. Written as DNA, the CDR3 is TGTGCCAGCAGTTTATCCGGACAGGGGACGAGGGAAAAACTGTTTTTT.

The chain links TRBV10-1 to TRBJ2-3; 9 nucleotides match TRBD2. Unmatched junction bases numbered 4, after V lost 3 bases and J lost 0 bases. CDR3 size: 16 residues. Per the germline V gene, CDR1 is WNHNN and CDR2 is SYGVQD (reference sequence). The CDR3: CASSESTSGSTDTQYF. CDR3 in DNA: TGCGCCAGCAGTGAAAGTACTAGCGGGAGCACAGATACGCAGTATTTT.

J is TRBJ2-1 and V is TRBV4-1, with 10 positions matching TRBD1. J was trimmed by 5 bases and V by 1 base; bases with no gene match: 2. Looked up from germline, CDR1 is MGHRA and CDR2 is YSYEKL. The CDR3 loop spans 15 amino acids. CDR3 protein: CASSQVGQGNNEQFF. CDR3 nucleotide sequence: TGCGCCAGCAGCCAAGTGGGACAGGGGAACAATGAGCAGTTCTTC.

The rearrangement links TRBV25-1 to TRBJ1-1; D gene ambiguous. This CDR3 contains 13 residues. Trimming pared 5 bases from V and 4 bases from J, leaving 11 bases between. Germline-derived CDR1 and CDR2 are MGHDK and SYGVNS. This chain's CDR3 is CASSIVGVTEAFF. In DNA, the CDR3 is TGTGCCAGCAGTATCGTTGGTGTCACTGAAGCTTTCTTT.

This clone was observed a few times. This chain joins TRBV15 and TRBJ1-1; D ambiguous. Germline values: CDR1 LNHNV, CDR2 YYDKDF (reference sequence). This CDR3 is built from 15 residues. With 0 bases removed from V and 3 bases from J, the gap between germline ends came to 11 bases. The CDR3 DNA reads as TGTGCCACCAGCAGAGATCCCGACGGCTACACTGAAGCTTTCTTT. Translated, it gives CATSRDPDGYTEAFF.

V and J are TRBV19 and TRBJ1-1; 8 bases are shared with TRBD1. The CDR3 is 14 residues long. Trimming removed 7 bases from V and 1 base from J; junction bases left unmatched: 5. Per the germline V gene, CDR1 is LNHDA and CDR2 is SQIVND (reference sequence). In DNA form, the CDR3 reads TGTGCCAGTAACAGGCAGGGGGCGAACACTGAAGCTTTCTTT. Translated: CASNRQGANTEAFF.

With regard to this clone: The sample has other DNA sequences that encode this CDR3 too. The V call is TRBV7-3, the J call TRBJ2-7; D possibly corresponds to TRBD1 (6 bases). From germline, CDR1 is SGHTA and CDR2 FQGTGA. V was clipped by 5 bases and J by 3 bases, with 11 bases between them. The CDR3 runs to 13 residues. The CDR3 DNA follows: TGTGCCAGCAGCCCCCAACAGGGCTACGAGCAGTACTTC. Its protein is CASSPQQGYEQYF.

The CDR3, as DNA: TGTGCCAGCAGTGTGACTAGCGGGGGCCAAGAGACCCAGTACTTC. It yields the protein CASSVTSGGQETQYF. This chain connects TRBV6-1 to TRBJ2-5; 12 bases align to TRBD2. CDR3 length: 15 amino acids. The germline V gene has CDR1 MNHNS and CDR2 SASEGT. With V trimmed by 4 bases and J by 1 base, 1 base remained unmatched.